One sample yielded the 16 T cell receptor beta chains listed below, sequenced in a study of blood T cells in healthy people across ages. It was with a sample-barcoded 5' primer and a J-beta primer mix that a second PCR of roughly 6 to 12 cycles was run. TCRdb analysed the 5' RACE reads with MiXCR anew, one entry per CDR3 protein. The table has about 1,800,000 distinct CDR3 sequences, about 28% seen once. The sample comprised blood. These receptors were collected from a woman in her thirties in good health.

This clonotype was detected only a few times. The rearrangement links TRBV7-9 to TRBJ2-1; 16 bases align to TRBD2. CDR3 length equals 17 residues. The germline gives CDR1 SEHNR, CDR2 FQNEAQ (reference sequence). Unmatched junction bases numbered 5, after V lost 0 bases and J lost 9 bases. CDR3 coding DNA: TGTGCCAGCAGCTTAGCGGGGACTAGCGGGAGGGTCGGTGAGCAGTTCTTC. It codes for CASSLAGTSGRVGEQFF.

This clonotype was counted between two and nine times. The rearrangement joins TRBV12-3 or TRBV12-4 to TRBJ2-4; the D call may be TRBD1 or TRBD2 (5 bases each). The DNA end favors TRBJ2-7, so the J call may be wrong. This CDR3 comprises 12 residues. For the CDR3, the DNA is TGTGCCAGCGAAGGGACCCTCCACGAGCAGTACTTC. As protein: CASEGTLHEQYF.

This clonotype came up many times. The DNA for the CDR3 is TGTGCCAGCAGCGTCCACAGGAGCTCCTACGAGCAGTACTTC. Amino acid sequence: CASSVHRSSYEQYF. V and J are TRBV7-2 and TRBJ2-7; the D gene is possibly TRBD1 (5 bases). Trimming removed 5 bases from V and 0 bases from J, with 11 bases in between. Germline V lookup: CDR1 SGHTA, CDR2 FQGNSA. CDR3 length: 14 residues.

The V call is TRBV20-1, the J call TRBJ2-1, with D unclear. This CDR3 comprises 14 residues. Germline V lookup: CDR1 DFQATT, CDR2 SNEGSKA (reference sequence). The V gene lost 3 bases and the J gene lost 4 bases, with 13 bases spanning the gap. The CDR3 DNA reads as TGCAGTGCTAGCCGGGTCCCGCAATACAATGAGCAGTTCTTC. Its translation: CSASRVPQYNEQFF.

A few counts support this clonotype. The chain combines TRBV7-2 with TRBJ2-1; 8 nucleotides line up with TRBD2. Per germline, CDR1 SGHTA and CDR2 FQGNSA. The CDR3 spans 14 residues. V lost 3 bases to trimming and J lost 6 bases; unmatched junction nucleotides: 4. CDR3 sequence (DNA): TGTGCCAGCAGCTTCGAGCGGGAGATCAATGAGCAGTTCTTC. This encodes CASSFEREINEQFF.

A few counts support this clonotype. The chain recombines TRBV12-3 or TRBV12-4 with TRBJ2-2; D is unclear. The CDR3 consists of 14 residues. Between the trimmed V and J ends, which lost 5 bases and 4 bases, there was a span of 11 bases. The CDR3 coding sequence is TGTGCCAGCAGTATCCTCATGGGCACCGGGGAGCTGTTTTTT. Its protein is CASSILMGTGELFF.

The chain recombines TRBV14 with TRBJ2-4; the D is unclear. The assigned J gene may be wrong: the sequence end matches TRBJ2-7 better. Looked up from germline, CDR1 is SGHDN and CDR2 is FVKESK. The CDR3 runs to 11 residues. CDR3 sequence: CASSIAVEQYF. The DNA for the CDR3 is TGTGCCAGCAGCATAGCTGTCGAGCAGTACTTC.

This chain joins TRBV10-3 and TRBJ2-1; D perhaps matches TRBD2 (5 bases). The J call may be incorrect, as the DNA end agrees better with TRBJ2-7. The CDR3 runs 15 residues. Germline assignment: CDR1 ENHRY and CDR2 SYGVKD. The DNA for the CDR3 is TGTGCCATCAGTGAAACGGGAAGCTCCTACAATGAGCAGTACTTC. Translation gives CAISETGSSYNEQYF.

A remark on this clonotype: Since the CDR3 does not end with the conserved phenylalanine or tryptophan, this likely comes from a read error. The gene calls are TRBV7-8 and TRBJ2-7; possible D gene TRBD2, 5 bases. Per the germline V gene, CDR1 is SGHVS and CDR2 is FQNEAQ. Trimming pared 5 bases from V and 0 bases from J, leaving 14 bases between. This CDR3 region has 15 residues. The CDR3 coding sequence is TGTGCCAGCAGCCTACGGACTGGGAACTCCTACGAGCAGTACATC. Translated: CASSLRTGNSYEQYI.

This clonotype was found a few times. V gene TRBV20-1 combines with J gene TRBJ1-1, with D possibly being TRBD1 (5 bases). The germline CDR1 and CDR2 sequences are DFQATT and SNEGSKA (reference sequence). The CDR3 has 12 residues. V was cut by 4 bases and J by 8 bases, with 14 bases left in between. Here the CDR3 reads CSAMGRGYEAFF. CDR3 DNA: TGCAGTGCTATGGGGAGGGGCTACGAAGCTTTCTTT.

This clonotype occurred a few times. The rearrangement links TRBV5-1 to TRBJ2-2; 8 nucleotides match TRBD2. CDR1 SGHRS and CDR2 YFSETQ come from the germline V gene. V shed 4 bases, J shed 7 bases, and the junction held 9 bases outside the gene matches. This CDR3 comprises 15 residues. The DNA of the CDR3 is TGCGCCAGCAGCCCCACTAGCGGTGGGGGCGGGGAGCTGTTTTTT. Translated, it gives CASSPTSGGGGELFF.

This clonotype has just a few counts. The chain employs TRBV28 and TRBJ2-7; 7 positions match TRBD1. Germline values: CDR1 MDHEN, CDR2 SYDVKM. The CDR3 runs 17 residues. V lost 3 bases and J lost 3; bases outside the gene matches: 14. Here the CDR3 reads CASSFSLGRRGNYEQYF. The CDR3 nucleotides read TGTGCCAGCAGTTTTTCGCTGGGACGCAGGGGGAACTACGAGCAGTACTTC.

This clonotype was seen a few times. This chain links TRBV7-3 with TRBJ1-6, with 7 bases aligning to TRBD1. Germline V gene data show CDR1 as SGHTA and CDR2 as FQGTGA. CDR3 length equals 14 residues. V lost 4 bases to trimming and J lost 10 bases; unmatched junction nucleotides: 7. The CDR3 coding sequence is TGTGCCAGCAGCTACGGCGACAGGGAATCACCCCTCCACTTT. This gives the protein CASSYGDRESPLHF.

The CDR3 DNA follows: TGTGCCAGCAGCTCAATCGACAGGCTATACACAGATACGCAGTATTTT. This sequence encodes CASSSIDRLYTDTQYF. The chain employs TRBV5-6 and TRBJ2-3, with D perhaps matching TRBD1 (6 bases). The V gene's germline CDR1 is SGHDT and CDR2 YYEEEE. V dropped 3 bases and J dropped 2 bases, with 16 bases sitting between them. This CDR3 contains 16 residues.

Of note for this clonotype: A read error is possible here, since a much larger clone lies one base away. Because the CDR3 is missing its conserved closing phenylalanine or tryptophan, this is likely a read error. The genes are TRBV15 and TRBJ2-7; no reliable D call. TRBJ2-4 matches the DNA end more closely, so the J call is doubtful. CDR1 and CDR2 (germline): LNHNV, YYDKDF (reference sequence). The CDR3 has 12 amino acids. CDR3 DNA: TGTGCCACCAGCAGAGATTGGAACATTCAGTACTGC. Amino acid sequence: CATSRDWNIQYC.

Only a few counts were recorded for this clonotype. An end of the junction does not agree with germline; a read error may underlie this. This rearrangement joins TRBV7-9 to TRBJ2-6, with a tentative D call TRBD1 (6 bases). Germline CDR1 SEHNR, CDR2 FQNEAQ (reference sequence). CDR3 size: 18 residues. CDR3: CASSLGDKVPSGANVPTF. CDR3 nucleotides: TGTGCCAGCAGCTTAGGGGACAAGGTCCCCTCTGGGGCCAACGTCCCGACTTTC.